This T cell receptor (beta chain) was captured in a study of T cells in Graves' hyperthyroidism and ophthalmopathy. Study results and caveats: Most clonotypes expanded in thyroid above 0.001 were likewise present in blood. Ophthalmopathy was model-predicted a median roughly 6.3 months pre-onset. Through a model of 13 V-J features, ophthalmopathy was separated from stable hyperthyroidism.

Uncontrolled infection, other autoimmune disease, pregnancy or lactation disqualified patients from enrolment. RNA transcripts provided the source from which TCR beta CDR3 regions were amplified. Carried out on the TCR CDR3, a first-round RT-PCR used the HTBI primer set. TCRdb independently ran MiXCR on the multiplex PCR reads; one entry per CDR3 protein. The table lists hundreds of thousands of distinct CDR3 sequences, just under 45% of them singletons. Deletions cut 6 bases from V and 2 bases from J, with 16 bases between. Germline V gene sequence: CDR1 SEHNR, CDR2 FQNEAQ (reference sequence). The CDR3 sequence is 15 residues long. With respect to this clonotype: Its antigen is not identified.

Material for sequencing was peripheral blood or thyroid tissue (not recorded which). This sequence was found in an adult man with Graves' disease, either hyperthyroidism or ophthalmopathy (not recorded which). The V and J genes are TRBV7-9 and TRBJ1-1; D call uncertain. CDR3 DNA sequence: TGTGCCAGCAGTAACTGGGTCAGAGCTAACACTGAAGCTTTCTTT. This encodes CASSNWVRANTEAFF.